These 16 T cell receptor beta chains share one sample of origin, sequenced in a study of chronic HIV infection and antiretroviral therapy. TCRdb re-called the 5' RACE reads through MiXCR, storing one row per CDR3 protein. The top ten clones hold around 2.9% of a sample with about 38,000 distinct CDR3 sequences, more than 8% of them seen once. Sequenced material: peripheral blood. All receptors come from an adult who had HIV and had not received antiretroviral therapy, or was an uninfected healthy control (not recorded which).

There are many counts of this clonotype. J is TRBJ2-4 and V is TRBV28; TRBD1 agrees at 9 bases. This CDR3 region has 12 residues. Germline V gene lookup returns CDR1 MDHEN and CDR2 SYDVKM. Here the CDR3 reads CATQGAENIQYF. CDR3 sequence (DNA): TGTGCAACACAGGGGGCGGAAAACATTCAGTACTTC.

This clonotype was detected ten times or more. The chain couples TRBV28 to TRBJ1-2; D possibly corresponds to TRBD1 (6 bases). Looked up from germline, CDR1 is MDHEN and CDR2 is SYDVKM. The ends were cut back, 4 bases at V and 5 bases at J, with 20 bases in the middle. The CDR3 covers 16 residues. CDR3 residues: CASSSTYRARSYGYTF. The CDR3 region has the DNA TGTGCCAGCAGTTCAACCTACAGGGCACGATCTTATGGCTACACCTTC.

This clonotype was seen ten or more times. The rearrangement links TRBV27 to TRBJ2-7; weak D call: TRBD1 (6 bases). Germline assignment: CDR1 MNHEY and CDR2 SMNVEV (reference sequence). The CDR3 is made up of 16 amino acids. Deletions cut 5 bases from V and 4 bases from J, with 21 bases between. The chain's CDR3 is CASSPTPGVLVYEQYF. As DNA, the CDR3 is TGTGCCAGCAGTCCTACTCCAGGGGTATTGGTGTACGAGCAGTACTTC.

This clonotype was observed at least ten times. The chain links TRBV28 to TRBJ2-7, with 8 bases lining up with TRBD1. Per the germline V gene, CDR1 is MDHEN and CDR2 is SYDVKM. The CDR3 covers 13 residues. The V and J ends lost 6 bases and 0 bases, in that order; junction bases with no gene match: 1. The CDR3 here is CASRGQASYEQYF. The CDR3 DNA reads TGTGCCAGCAGGGGACAGGCCTCCTACGAGCAGTACTTC.

This clonotype has at least ten counts. The chain recombines TRBV28 with TRBJ2-2; perhaps TRBD2 as D (6 bases). Per the germline V gene, CDR1 is MDHEN and CDR2 is SYDVKM. V shed 3 bases and J shed 8 bases, with 16 bases lying between them. The CDR3 has 15 residues. The CDR3 DNA is TGTGCCAGCAGTTTCTTCGGCGGGATGCAAGGGGAGCTGTTTTTT. It yields the protein CASSFFGGMQGELFF.

This clonotype was seen a few times. The chain carries TRBV9 and TRBJ1-5; tentative D call: TRBD1 (6 bases). Germline V lookup: CDR1 SGDLS, CDR2 YYNGEE. V shed 0 bases and J shed 2 bases, with 6 bases lying between them. The CDR3 sequence is 14 residues long. The CDR3 sequence is CASSVGQGNQPQHF. The CDR3 DNA follows: TGTGCCAGCAGCGTAGGACAGGGCAATCAGCCCCAGCATTTT.

The chain carries TRBV1 and TRBJ2-3; TRBD1 is taken as the D call from the table, unchecked against the DNA. TRBV1 is shown as a pseudogene. This CDR3 is built from 17 residues. DNA for the CDR3: TGCACCAGCAGCCTCGGCTTCGGGAGAGGGGGCACAGATACGCAGTATTTT. This codes for CTSSLGFGRGGTDTQYF.

This clonotype has a handful of counts. The J gene is TRBJ2-7, the V gene TRBV29-1, with 9 nucleotides matching TRBD1. The CDR3 length is 14 residues. From germline, CDR1 is SQVTM and CDR2 ANQGSEA. With V trimmed by 3 bases and J by 3 bases, 6 bases remained unmatched. CDR3 residues: CSVESGTGSYEQYF. CDR3 in DNA: TGCAGCGTTGAGTCGGGGACAGGGAGCTACGAGCAGTACTTC.

The chain employs TRBV14 and TRBJ1-1, with TRBD1 as a possible D gene (5 bases). Trimming left V 4 bases short and J 7 bases short, with 13 bases between. In germline, CDR1 is SGHDN, CDR2 FVKESK. The CDR3 is 13 residues long. This CDR3 reads CASSPEFDSEAFF. Here the CDR3 DNA reads TGTGCCAGCAGCCCCGAATTCGACAGTGAAGCTTTCTTT.

This clonotype was recorded many times. V and J are TRBV7-3 and TRBJ2-1; 7 positions match TRBD1. Germline V gene lookup returns CDR1 SGHTA and CDR2 FQGTGA. After removal of 5 bases from V and 4 bases from J, the junction contained 8 bases not matched to a gene. CDR3 size: 15 residues. In nucleotides, the CDR3 is TGTGCCAGCAGCCAGAGGGACAGTAAATACAATGAGCAGTTCTTC. It yields the protein CASSQRDSKYNEQFF.

The gene calls are TRBV5-1 and TRBJ2-5, with D possibly called TRBD1 or TRBD2 (5 bases each). This CDR3 contains 14 residues. Germline-derived CDR1 and CDR2 are SGHRS and YFSETQ. V lost 5 bases, J lost 0 bases, and 11 bases lay in between. The CDR3 here is CASRQVGDQETQYF. The CDR3 DNA follows: TGCGCCAGCAGACAGGTGGGGGACCAAGAGACCCAGTACTTC.

This clonotype was found many times. The CDR3 is CSVGQGSPYEQYF. CDR3 nucleotides: TGCAGCGTTGGGCAGGGATCCCCATACGAGCAGTACTTC. The rearrangement uses TRBV29-1 and TRBJ2-7; TRBD1 is a possible D gene (5 bases). The CDR3 sequence is 13 residues long. Germline CDR1 reads SQVTM; CDR2 reads ANQGSEA. Trimming removed 4 bases at V and 4 bases at J, with 14 bases between.

This clonotype appeared many times. The chain has TRBV7-6 and TRBJ2-3; D is unclear. The CDR3 totals 13 residues. V was shortened by 1 base and J by 4 bases, with 6 bases between the two germline ends. Germline-derived CDR1 and CDR2 are SGHVS and FNYEAQ. CDR3 nucleotide sequence: TGTGCCAGCAGCTTAGGGCCACCAGATACGCAGTATTTT. Its translation: CASSLGPPDTQYF.

This clonotype came up many times. This chain joins TRBV2 and TRBJ2-7, with D unresolved. V was cut by 6 bases and J by 6 bases, with 21 bases left in between. The V gene's germline CDR1 is SNHLY and CDR2 FYNNEI. CDR3 length equals 15 residues. The CDR3 loop reads CASRIRALTGSEQYF. The CDR3 nucleotides are TGTGCCAGCAGGATCCGGGCCCTTACGGGCAGCGAGCAGTACTTC.

The chain recombines TRBV7-3 with TRBJ1-1, with 7 positions matching TRBD1. CDR3 size: 16 residues. The V gene end was trimmed by 0 bases and the J gene end by 4 bases; junction bases not matched to a gene: 8. Germline lookup yields CDR1 SGHTA and CDR2 FQGTGA. Here the CDR3 reads CASSLTTLRGPTEAFF. Here the CDR3 DNA reads TGTGCCAGCAGCTTAACTACTCTGAGGGGGCCCACTGAAGCTTTCTTT.

This clonotype was counted between two and nine times. This chain joins TRBV20-1 and TRBJ2-3, with unresolved D. The CDR3 is 11 amino acids. Germline CDR1 and CDR2: DFQATT and SNEGSKA (reference sequence). V was shortened by 5 bases and J by 4 bases, with 7 bases between the two germline ends. CDR3 nucleotides: TGCAGTGCTGTCGTAGCAGATACGCAGTATTTT. This codes for CSAVVADTQYF.